These T cell receptor beta chains were read from a single sample in a study of immune evolution from preneoplasia to lung adenocarcinoma. The assay was immunoSEQ multiplex PCR, and TCRdb's table has in-frame clones only and misses some. This repertoire shows under 4,500 clones, around 89% found once; its top ten account for 2% to 3%. Sequenced material: FFPE lung adenocarcinoma in situ tissue. All receptors come from a person aged 60-80 years with lung adenocarcinoma. Each CDR3 is given with its conserved first and last residue. Each record gives: V gene, clone size, D gene, J gene, CDR3 protein, CDR3 DNA. The D gene is left open where the match is weak. Not every row has a clone size; where given, it reads once, few, many or a size class.

>TRBV6-1|-|TRBD1|TRBJ2-7
CASLRQGEGEQYF
TGTGCCAGTTTACGGCAGGGGGAAGGCGAGCAGTACTTC
>TRBV28|-|-|TRBJ2-7
CATTRGSYEQYF
TGTGCCACCACGAGGGGCAGCTACGAGCAGTACTTC
>TRBV5-1|-|TRBD2|TRBJ2-7
CASSVSGLAGVLEQYF
TGCGCCAGCAGCGTATCCGGACTAGCGGGAGTTTTGGAGCAGTACTTC
>TRBV19|-|TRBD2|TRBJ2-7
CASSRGLAGDTYEQYF
TGTGCCAGTAGTAGGGGATTAGCGGGAGATACCTACGAGCAGTACTTC
>TRBV18|-|-|TRBJ2-1
CASSRGKYNEQFF
TGTGCCAGCTCAAGAGGAAAGTACAATGAGCAGTTCTTC
>TRBV4-3|-|TRBD2|TRBJ2-2
CASSLMAGGSRSGELFF
TGCGCCAGCAGCCTCATGGCGGGGGGGAGCAGGTCCGGGGAGCTGTTTTTT
>TRBV5-4|-|-|TRBJ2-2
CASSPPGGGGSGELFF
TGTGCCAGCAGCCCCCCGGGTGGCGGGGGCTCCGGGGAGCTGTTTTTT
>TRBV11-2|few|-|TRBJ2-3
CASSQWFSSTDTQYF
TGTGCCAGCAGCCAGTGGTTCTCTAGCACAGATACGCAGTATTTT
>TRBV5-1|-|-|TRBJ2-3
CASSLWGGQDTQYF
TGCGCCAGCAGCTTGTGGGGGGGCCAGGATACGCAGTATTTT
>TRBV7-9|-|TRBD1|TRBJ1-1
CASSLDRGTEAFF
TGTGCCAGCAGCTTAGACAGGGGGACTGAAGCTTTCTTT
>TRBV5-6|-|-|TRBJ1-2
CASSLDPDPYWDGYTF
TGTGCCAGCAGCTTGGACCCGGACCCCTATTGGGATGGGTACACCTTC
>TRBV7-9|-|-|TRBJ2-1
CASSPPRVTYNEQFF
TGTGCCAGCAGCCCGCCGAGGGTGACCTACAATGAGCAGTTCTTC
>TRBV30|-|TRBD1|TRBJ1-1
CAWSVRDRGTEAFF
TGTGCCTGGAGTGTAAGGGACAGGGGAACTGAAGCTTTCTTT
>TRBV6-5|-|-|TRBJ2-7
CASTPSRGGYEQYF
TGTGCCAGCACCCCCAGCAGAGGGGGATACGAGCAGTACTTC
>TRBV18|-|TRBD1|TRBJ2-7
CASSTTGDTYYEQYF
TGTGCCAGCTCAACGACAGGGGACACGTACTACGAGCAGTACTTC
>TRBV29-1|-|-|TRBJ1-1
CSVEVGQKYTEAFF
TGCAGCGTTGAAGTAGGGCAGAAGTACACTGAAGCTTTCTTT
>TRBV27|-|-|TRBJ2-7
CASSFRGSSYEQYF
TGTGCCAGCAGTTTTAGGGGTAGCTCCTACGAGCAGTACTTC
>TRBV28|-|-|TRBJ1-1
CASSPLVDTEAFF
TGTGCCAGCAGCCCGTTAGTTGACACTGAAGCTTTCTTT
>TRBV6-6|-|TRBD1|TRBJ1-2
CASSPTGNYGYTF
TGTGCCAGCAGCCCGACAGGGAACTATGGCTACACCTTC
>TRBV15|-|-|TRBJ2-2
CATSKAGELFF
TGTGCCACCAGCAAGGCCGGGGAGCTGTTTTTT
>TRBV2|once|-|TRBJ2-1
CASSLDSSYNEQFF
TGTGCCAGCAGCCTAGACAGCTCCTACAATGAGCAGTTCTTC
>TRBV20-1|once|-|TRBJ2-7
CSAKGVEQYF
TGCAGTGCTAAAGGGGTCGAGCAGTACTTC
>TRBV5-1|-|TRBD2|TRBJ2-7
CASSLSGGIPYEQYF
TGCGCCAGCAGCTTGTCCGGGGGGATACCCTACGAGCAGTACTTC
>TRBV7-6|once|TRBD1|TRBJ1-1
CASSPSRTGYEAFF
TGTGCCAGCAGCCCTAGTCGGACAGGCTATGAAGCTTTCTTT
>TRBV25-1|-|-|TRBJ1-6
CASSEQEHNSPLHF
TGTGCCAGCAGTGAACAGGAACATAATTCACCCCTCCACTTT
>TRBV7-9|-|-|TRBJ2-5
CASSSSARQAETQYF
TGTGCCAGCAGCTCTTCCGCTAGGCAGGCTGAGACCCAGTACTTC
>TRBV11-2|-|TRBD1|TRBJ1-2
CASSATGVNGYTF
TGTGCCAGCAGCGCTACAGGGGTAAATGGCTACACCTTC
>TRBV28|-|-|TRBJ2-5
CASSGGGWEETQYF
TGTGCCAGCTCCGGGGGAGGTTGGGAAGAGACCCAGTACTTC
>TRBV18|-|-|TRBJ1-5
CASSPGGWGDQPQHF
TGTGCCAGCTCACCAGGAGGATGGGGTGATCAGCCCCAGCATTTT
>TRBV5-1|-|-|TRBJ2-6
CASSPPRSPGANVLTF
TGCGCCAGCAGCCCTCCCCGGTCTCCTGGGGCCAACGTCCTGACTTTC
>TRBV25-1|-|TRBD1|TRBJ2-7
CASETGGSEQYF
TGTGCCAGCGAAACAGGGGGCAGCGAGCAGTACTTC
>TRBV6-5|-|-|TRBJ2-7
CASSYYTPLGYEQYF
TGTGCCAGCAGTTACTACACTCCCCTTGGGTACGAGCAGTACTTC
>TRBV14|-|TRBD2|TRBJ2-1
CASSLWTSDYNEQFF
TGTGCCAGCAGCTTATGGACTAGCGACTACAATGAGCAGTTCTTC
>TRBV30|-|TRBD1|TRBJ1-3
CAWRGQGGSGNTIYF
TGTGCCTGGAGAGGACAGGGAGGCTCTGGAAACACCATATATTTT
>TRBV28|-|-|TRBJ1-1
CASSTTVSAEAFF
TGTGCCAGCAGTACGACGGTGAGTGCTGAAGCTTTCTTT
>TRBV4-2|-|TRBD1|TRBJ1-3
CASSPSGTGGGNTIYF
TGTGCCAGCAGCCCGTCCGGGACAGGGGGCGGAAACACCATATATTTT
>TRBV9|-|TRBD1|TRBJ2-7
CASSKGQGGIVHEQYF
TGTGCCAGCAGCAAGGGACAGGGAGGAATTGTCCACGAGCAGTACTTC
>TRBV4-1|-|TRBD2|TRBJ2-6
CASSQDRGGVTASGANVLTF
TGCGCCAGCAGCCAAGATCGTGGGGGGGTGACAGCCTCTGGGGCCAACGTCCTGACTTTC
>TRBV7-8|-|TRBD1|TRBJ1-4
CASSPGGGGYRSEKLFF
TGTGCCAGCAGCCCCGGAGGAGGGGGCTATCGGAGCGAAAAACTGTTTTTT
>TRBV18|-|-|TRBJ2-7
CASSPSDYEQYF
TGTGCCAGCTCACCAAGTGATTACGAGCAGTACTTC
>TRBV27|-|-|TRBJ1-1
CASSLSASNTEAFF
TGTGCCAGCAGTTTATCCGCCTCGAACACTGAAGCTTTCTTT
>TRBV18|-|TRBD1|TRBJ1-2
CASSPTGFDYGYTF
TGTGCCAGCTCACCGACAGGGTTCGACTATGGCTACACCTTC
>TRBV5-6|-|-|TRBJ2-2
CASSRIPGDTGELFF
TGTGCCAGCAGCCGGATCCCCGGGGACACCGGGGAGCTGTTTTTT
>TRBV27|-|TRBD2|TRBJ2-5
CASMTSGIEETQYF
TGTGCCAGCATGACTAGCGGGATTGAGGAGACCCAGTACTTC
>TRBV18|-|-|TRBJ2-3
CASSPQQARTDTQYF
TGTGCCAGCTCACCGCAACAGGCCCGCACAGATACGCAGTATTTT
>TRBV28|-|-|TRBJ2-7
CASRLGGTEQYF
TGTGCCAGCAGATTAGGGGGAACCGAGCAGTACTTC
>TRBV4-1|-|-|TRBJ1-5
CASSQDYNQPQHF
TGCGCCAGCAGCCAAGATTACAATCAGCCCCAGCATTTT
>TRBV27|-|-|TRBJ1-2
CASSLNAGGRYGYTF
TGTGCCAGCAGTTTGAATGCCGGGGGACGGTATGGCTACACCTTC
>TRBV5-4|-|-|TRBJ2-5
CASSGGGGQVGGETQYF
TGTGCCAGCAGCGGTGGGGGGGGGCAGGTCGGTGGGGAGACCCAGTACTTC
>TRBV14|-|TRBD1|TRBJ2-1
CASSPPGGAHNEQFF
TGTGCCAGCAGCCCTCCAGGGGGCGCGCACAATGAGCAGTTCTTC